These 25 T cell receptor beta chains were all obtained from the same sample, sequenced in a study of blood T cell repertoires in COVID-19. The protocol was immunoSEQ multiplex PCR, while the TCRdb copy is restricted to in-frame clones and leaves out a portion. The repertoire holds about 150,000 clones, under 80% seen once, with 4.2% in the top ten. Sequencing used peripheral blood. Receptors originate from a man in his 60s with acute or convalescent COVID-19.

This clone has only a few counts. The rearrangement uses TRBV20-1 and TRBJ2-6; D unclear. CDR1 and CDR2 (germline): DFQATT, SNEGSKA (reference sequence). The V gene lost 3 bases and the J gene lost 2 bases, with 8 bases spanning the gap. The CDR3 covers 14 residues. This CDR3 reads CSASPEPGANVLTF. The DNA of the CDR3 is TGCAGTGCTAGTCCGGAGCCTGGGGCCAACGTCCTGACTTTC.

This clone was picked up one time. This chain uses TRBV19 with TRBJ2-7, with TRBD2 identical over 9 bases. V lost 7 bases and J lost 2; bases outside the gene matches: 15. This CDR3 contains 17 residues. CDR1 and CDR2 from the germline V gene are LNHDA and SQIVND (reference sequence). The CDR3 DNA reads as TGTGCCAGTACCCCGAGGGGGCTAGCGGGACAGACCTACGAGCAGTACTTC. It yields the protein CASTPRGLAGQTYEQYF.

This clone was observed a single time. CDR3 nucleotide sequence: TGTGCCAGCAGTGAAGCGAACCCCAGGCCTGCCTATCAGCCCCAGCATTTT. Its protein is CASSEANPRPAYQPQHF. This rearrangement joins TRBV6-1 to TRBJ1-5; D is uncertain. Germline loops: CDR1 MNHNS, CDR2 SASEGT. Trimming cost V 0 bases and J 5 bases, with 17 bases left between them. This CDR3 has 17 residues.

The J gene is TRBJ2-5, the V gene TRBV27; TRBD2 aligns across 9 bases. V dropped 0 bases and J dropped 5; count of bases not matched to a gene: 10. CDR3 length: 17 residues. Germline V lookup: CDR1 MNHEY, CDR2 SMNVEV (reference sequence). As DNA, the CDR3 is TGTGCCAGCAGTTTATCTGGGCTAGCGGGACCCAGGGAGACCCAGTACTTC. As protein: CASSLSGLAGPRETQYF.

Only a few counts were recorded for this clone. The genes are TRBV18 and TRBJ1-1; 8 bases are a match to TRBD1. CDR3 size: 15 residues. V was clipped by 3 bases and J by 7 bases; unmatched bases: 10. Germline V gene data show CDR1 as KGHSH and CDR2 as LQKENI. DNA of the CDR3: TGTGCCAGCTCACCTAGTGGGGCAGGGGGCAATGAAGCTTTCTTT. Translation gives CASSPSGAGGNEAFF.

The rearrangement joins TRBV5-1 to TRBJ2-7; TRBD2 matches 11 bases. CDR1 is SGHRS, CDR2 YFSETQ, per germline. The CDR3 extends over 18 amino acids. The V segment lost 0 bases and the J segment 0 bases; nucleotides outside the gene matches: 8. As DNA, the CDR3 is TGCGCCAGCAGCTTGGCCCGTCGGGGACTAGCGGACTCCTACGAGCAGTACTTC. It yields the protein CASSLARRGLADSYEQYF.

To note about this clone: Other DNA sequences in the same sample also yield this CDR3. The chain couples TRBV5-1 to TRBJ2-7; TRBD1 aligns across 10 bases. Looked up from germline, CDR1 is SGHRS and CDR2 is YFSETQ. CDR3 length: 15 residues. The V segment lost 0 bases and the J segment 3 bases; nucleotides outside the gene matches: 3. The CDR3 nucleotides are TGCGCCAGCAGCTTGGCCCGGACAGGGGGCTACGAGCAGTACTTC. Translated: CASSLARTGGYEQYF.

The chain has TRBV19 and TRBJ2-1; 7 bases fit TRBD1. The germline V gene encodes CDR1 LNHDA and CDR2 SQIVND (reference sequence). The trim removed 6 bases at V and 2 bases at J, leaving 7 bases unmatched. The CDR3 has 15 amino acids. The CDR3 is CASSEGQRAYNEQFF. The CDR3 DNA sequence: TGTGCCAGTAGCGAGGGACAGCGTGCCTACAATGAGCAGTTCTTC. Full variable domain (rest looked up from reference TRBV19 and TRBJ2-1): DGGITQSPKYLFRKEGQNVTLSCEQNLNHDAMYWYRQDPGQGLRLIYYSQIVNDFQKGDIAEGYSVSREKKESFPLTVTSAQKNPTAFYLCASSEGQRAYNEQFFGPGTRLTVL.

V and J are TRBV3-1 (or the pseudogene TRBV3-2) and TRBJ2-5, with 10 positions matching TRBD1. After removal of 3 bases from V and 5 bases from J, the junction contained 9 bases not matched to a gene. The CDR3 contains 16 residues. CDR1 and CDR2 from the germline V gene are LGHDT and YNNKEL (reference sequence). CDR3 in DNA: TGTGCCAGCAGCCAGCGAAAGACAGGGGGCTGGGAGACCCAGTACTTC. Its protein is CASSQRKTGGWETQYF.

The chain recombines TRBV15 with TRBJ2-1; D gene unclear. The CDR3 totals 13 residues. Trimming took 4 bases from V and 7 from J, leaving 11 bases between them. CDR1 is LNHNV and CDR2 is YYDKDF in the germline V gene (reference sequence). The CDR3 bases are TGTGCCACCAGCAACTACCCGGAGAATGAGCAGTTCTTC. This encodes CATSNYPENEQFF. The entire variable domain, with the rest obtained from reference TRBV15 and TRBJ2-1, is as follows: DAMVIQNPRYQVTQFGKPVTLSCSQTLNHNVMYWYQQKSSQAPKLLFHYYDKDFNNEADTPDNFQSRRPNTSFCFLDIRSPGLGDTAMYLCATSNYPENEQFFGPGTRLTVL.

The count of this clone is one. The chain employs TRBV1 and TRBJ2-1; TRBD2, the table's D call, was not compared with the DNA. TRBV1 is labeled a pseudogene. The CDR3 runs to 16 residues. This CDR3 is CTSSQTTSGIGYEQFF. CDR3 in DNA: TGCACCAGCAGCCAAACAACTAGCGGGATCGGATATGAGCAGTTCTTC.

The chain recombines TRBV14 with TRBJ1-1; 10 positions agree with TRBD1. V trimming: 2 bases; J trimming: 1 base; junction bases outside the gene matches: 7. CDR3 length: 17 amino acids. Germline loops: CDR1 SGHDN, CDR2 FVKESK. The CDR3 is CASSQKGQGWWNTEAFF. Here the CDR3 DNA reads TGTGCCAGCAGCCAAAAGGGACAGGGGTGGTGGAACACTGAAGCTTTCTTT. Full variable domain (rest looked up from reference TRBV14 and TRBJ1-1): EAGVTQFPSHSVIEKGQTVTLRCDPISGHDNLYWYRRVMGKEIKFLLHFVKESKQDESGMPNNRFLAERTGGTYSTLKVQPAELEDSGVYFCASSQKGQGWWNTEAFFGQGTRLTVV.

This clone is a singleton in its sample. The chain has TRBV3-1 (or the pseudogene TRBV3-2) and TRBJ2-2; TRBD2 agrees at 8 bases. The length of the CDR3 is 14 residues. The germline V gene has CDR1 LGHDT and CDR2 YNNKEL (reference sequence). Germline trimming cut 1 base from V and 6 bases from J; bases unmatched to any gene: 1. CDR3 in amino acids: CASSQGLASGELFF. The CDR3 nucleotides read TGTGCCAGCAGCCAAGGACTAGCGTCCGGGGAGCTGTTTTTT.

The chain links TRBV4-1 to TRBJ2-7; tentative D call: TRBD1 (6 bases). Trimming took off 1 base at V and 2 bases at J, with 18 bases between the two ends. Per germline, CDR1 MGHRA and CDR2 YSYEKL. CDR3 length: 17 amino acids. Here the CDR3 reads CASSQVAAGTLTYEQYF. CDR3 sequence (DNA): TGCGCCAGCAGCCAAGTCGCCGCCGGGACACTTACCTACGAGCAGTACTTC.

The chain joins TRBV7-9 to TRBJ1-5; D ambiguous. V shed 5 bases and J shed 9 bases, with 11 bases lying between them. Germline values: CDR1 SEHNR, CDR2 FQNEAQ (reference sequence). This CDR3 region has 12 residues. The CDR3 DNA reads as TGTGCCAGCAGCGATTCCTCAGGGCCCCAGCATTTT. Residues: CASSDSSGPQHF.

The J gene is TRBJ2-7, the V gene TRBV4-2, with TRBD2 matching over 7 bases. Trimming at V came to 2 bases and at J to 2 bases, leaving 6 bases not matched to a gene. Germline V gives CDR1 LGHNA, CDR2 YNFKEQ. CDR3 size: 15 residues. For the CDR3, the DNA is TGTGCCAGCAGCCAATCAGCGGGACCCGCCTACGAGCAGTACTTC. Translating gives CASSQSAGPAYEQYF.

The sample holds a few counts of this clone. The chain recombines TRBV6-5 with TRBJ2-2; TRBD2 is a possible D gene (5 bases). Trimming pared 0 bases from V and 3 bases from J, leaving 5 bases between. Germline V gene data show CDR1 as MNHEY and CDR2 as SVGAGI. The CDR3 contains 14 residues. CDR3 nucleotide sequence: TGTGCCAGCAGTTACTCGGGAGACACCGGGGAGCTGTTTTTT. Its protein is CASSYSGDTGELFF.

The chain uses TRBV5-5 and TRBJ2-1, with D possibly TRBD2 on 6 matching bases. The CDR3 runs to 15 residues. Trimming took 4 bases from V and 0 from J, leaving 11 bases between them. Germline assignment: CDR1 SGHKS and CDR2 YYEKEE (reference sequence). The chain's CDR3 is CASSESGRSYNEQFF. The CDR3 region has the DNA TGTGCCAGCAGCGAGAGCGGGCGCTCCTACAATGAGCAGTTCTTC.

V and J are TRBV2 and TRBJ1-6; TRBD1 matches at 9 bases. The length of the CDR3 is 15 residues. Germline V gene sequence: CDR1 SNHLY, CDR2 FYNNEI. J gave up 6 bases and V 4 bases, and 4 bases lay outside the gene matches. The CDR3 DNA reads TGTGCCAGCAGTGCCCCGGGACAGGGTAATTCACCCCTCCACTTT. Encoded protein: CASSAPGQGNSPLHF.

The V and J genes are TRBV19 and TRBJ2-6; 8 bases are a match to TRBD1. Unmatched junction bases numbered 14, after V lost 7 bases and J lost 0 bases. The CDR3 sequence is 19 residues long. Germline V gene sequence: CDR1 LNHDA, CDR2 SQIVND (reference sequence). This CDR3 is CASTLGGRGRGSGANVLTF. In DNA form, the CDR3 reads TGTGCCAGTACCCTAGGGGGCAGGGGGCGAGGCTCTGGGGCCAACGTCCTGACTTTC.

The rearrangement links TRBV3-1 (or the pseudogene TRBV3-2) to TRBJ1-1; TRBD1 is a possible D gene (5 bases). Germline-derived CDR1 and CDR2 are LGHDT and YNNKEL (reference sequence). CDR3 size: 13 residues. Trimming took 9 bases from V and 6 from J, leaving 17 bases between them. CDR3 region: CASKPSGWAEAFF. CDR3 coding DNA: TGTGCCAGTAAGCCGTCAGGGTGGGCTGAAGCTTTCTTT.

The chain couples TRBV10-3 to TRBJ1-1; D is ambiguous. The germline gives CDR1 ENHRY, CDR2 SYGVKD. This CDR3 has 14 amino acids. The V end lost 4 bases, the J end lost 4 bases, and 13 bases lay between the germline ends. The CDR3 reads CAISVGREGTEAFF. The CDR3 DNA reads as TGTGCCATCAGTGTGGGAAGGGAGGGCACTGAAGCTTTCTTT.

The chain uses TRBV4-2 and TRBJ2-3; 7 nucleotides agree with TRBD2. The V and J ends lost 3 bases and 0 bases, in that order; junction bases with no gene match: 15. Germline lookup yields CDR1 LGHNA and CDR2 YNFKEQ. The CDR3 spans 19 residues. CDR3 in amino acids: CASSHGPAGVISSTDTQYF. The CDR3 DNA follows: TGTGCCAGCAGCCACGGCCCGGCGGGAGTCATCTCTAGCACAGATACGCAGTATTTT.

This clone was picked up a small number of times. This chain joins TRBV19 and TRBJ2-1, with D hard to call. Trimming shortened V by 1 base and J by 8 bases, and 12 bases separated the two germline ends. CDR1 and CDR2 from the germline V gene are LNHDA and SQIVND (reference sequence). There are 14 residues in the CDR3. In nucleotides, the CDR3 is TGTGCCAGTAGTATAGGCGGCCTCCTCGATGAGCAGTTCTTC. The encoded protein is CASSIGGLLDEQFF.

The V gene is TRBV2, the J gene TRBJ2-7; 13 bases match TRBD2. The CDR3 extends over 12 amino acids. V dropped 6 bases and J dropped 11; count of bases not matched to a gene: 4. Germline CDR1 SNHLY, CDR2 FYNNEI. CDR3 sequence: CASSAGLAGEYF. CDR3 bases: TGTGCCAGCAGCGCCGGACTAGCGGGGGAGTACTTC.